One and the same sample provided the 14 T cell receptor beta chains below, sequenced in a study of blood T cells in healthy people across ages. The second PCR ran about 6 to 12 cycles with a sample-barcoded 5' primer and J-beta primers. From the 5' RACE reads, TCRdb called clonotypes with MiXCR, one entry per CDR3 protein. Of 1.8 million or so distinct CDR3 sequences in the sample, about two fifths were seen once. The sequenced sample consisted of blood. Source of these receptors: a human donor in good health.

Details on this clonotype: The germline gene is not matched at one end of the junction; a read error may be the cause. The genes are TRBV7-9 and TRBJ2-6; the D gene is possibly TRBD1 (5 bases). The CDR3 sequence is 14 residues long. The germline V gene encodes CDR1 SEHNR and CDR2 FQNEAQ (reference sequence). Here the CDR3 reads CASGEASGANVPTF. The CDR3 DNA sequence: TGTGCCAGCGGGGAAGCTTCTGGGGCCAACGTCCCGACTTTC.

The V gene is TRBV11-2, the J gene TRBJ2-3, with D possibly TRBD2 on 6 matching bases. Germline CDR1 is SGHAT and CDR2 is FQNNGV. The CDR3 runs to 17 residues. Trimming shortened V by 2 bases and J by 6 bases, and 21 bases separated the two germline ends. This CDR3 reads CASSLSPGVLMGDTQYF. The CDR3 DNA reads TGTGCCAGCAGCTTATCCCCGGGAGTTCTGATGGGCGATACGCAGTATTTT.

The V and J genes are TRBV11-2 and TRBJ1-1; D call uncertain. The V and J ends lost 4 bases and 4 bases respectively, with 13 bases between them. Germline V gives CDR1 SGHAT, CDR2 FQNNGV. This CDR3 comprises 14 residues. In nucleotides, the CDR3 is TGTGCCAGCAGCTCCCGGAGAGAAGCCACTGAAGCTTTCTTT. Residues: CASSSRREATEAFF.

Remarks on this clonotype: At one of its ends the junction is not consistent with the germline gene, which may arise from a read error. The CDR3, as DNA: TGTGCCAGCAGTTTCGGTCACCAGGGTAATCAGCCCCGGCATTTT. Its translation: CASSFGHQGNQPRHF. The chain links TRBV12-3 or TRBV12-4 to TRBJ1-5; TRBD1 is a possible D gene (5 bases). The CDR3 has 15 residues.

This clonotype showed up just a few times. V and J are TRBV14 and TRBJ1-2; D ambiguous. This CDR3 spans 14 amino acids. Germline-derived CDR1 and CDR2 are SGHDN and FVKESK. Trimming took 1 base from V and 1 from J, leaving 7 bases between them. CDR3: CASSQGDGNYGYTF. In nucleotides, the CDR3 is TGTGCCAGCAGCCAAGGCGACGGTAACTATGGCTACACCTTC.

The chain couples TRBV7-9 to TRBJ2-5, with 9 bases fitting TRBD2. With V trimmed by 5 bases and J by 4 bases, 11 bases remained unmatched. Germline CDR1 and CDR2: SEHNR and FQNEAQ (reference sequence). This CDR3 contains 16 residues. The CDR3 bases are TGTGCCAGCAGCCCACCAGGGACTAGCACCCTAGAGACCCAGTACTTC. Translation: CASSPPGTSTLETQYF.

This clonotype has at least ten counts. The V and J genes are TRBV4-2 and TRBJ1-2, with D possibly matching TRBD1 (5 bases). The CDR3 extends over 13 amino acids. Deletions cut 1 base from V and 8 bases from J, with 11 bases between. The V gene's germline CDR1 is LGHNA and CDR2 YNFKEQ. The CDR3 loop reads CASSQAGAGGYTF. CDR3 nucleotides: TGTGCCAGCAGCCAAGCCGGGGCGGGGGGCTACACCTTC.

The V gene is TRBV20-1, the J gene TRBJ2-1, with 7 bases fitting TRBD2. V was pared by 8 bases and J by 10 bases, with 17 bases of the junction left unmatched. The length of the CDR3 is 14 residues. From germline, CDR1 is DFQATT and CDR2 SNEGSKA (reference sequence). The CDR3 reads CSNPGLAASEEQFF. The CDR3 nucleotides read TGCAGTAACCCAGGCCTAGCGGCTTCCGAAGAGCAGTTCTTC.

The rearrangement joins TRBV7-2 to TRBJ1-6; no clear D. V lost 5 bases and J lost 7, with 18 bases in between. Per the germline V gene, CDR1 is SGHTA and CDR2 is FQGNSA. This CDR3 has 16 residues. Here the CDR3 reads CASSQVIGRANSPLHF. CDR3 DNA sequence: TGTGCCAGCAGCCAAGTTATCGGGAGGGCGAATTCACCCCTCCACTTT.

The chain uses TRBV12-3 or TRBV12-4 and TRBJ1-2, with TRBD1 as a possible D gene (5 bases). V was clipped by 5 bases and J by 6 bases, with 10 bases between them. The CDR3 length is 12 residues. CDR3: CASSLGLDGYTF. DNA for the CDR3: TGTGCCAGCAGTCTGGGACTTGATGGCTACACCTTC.

This clonotype was seen a few times. The genes are TRBV6-2 or TRBV6-3 and TRBJ2-3; D is uncertain. The CDR3 consists of 18 residues. CDR1 MNHEY and CDR2 SVGEGT come from the germline V gene. The V and J ends lost 6 bases and 2 bases respectively, with 24 bases between them. This CDR3 is CASSEPRLSVGSTDTQYF. In nucleotides, the CDR3 is TGTGCCAGCAGCGAACCGAGGCTCTCCGTAGGTTCCACAGATACGCAGTATTTT.

The chain joins TRBV4-3 to TRBJ1-1, with unresolved D. Germline CDR1 LGHNA, CDR2 YSLEER. The CDR3 runs 16 residues. Trimming removed 1 base at V and 0 bases at J, with 12 bases between. The CDR3 protein is CASSQVARAMNTEAFF. CDR3 in DNA: TGCGCCAGCAGCCAAGTTGCCCGGGCTATGAACACTGAAGCTTTCTTT.

J is TRBJ1-5 and V is TRBV4-2; TRBD1 is a possible D gene (5 bases). The CDR3 has 18 amino acids. Germline V gene lookup returns CDR1 LGHNA and CDR2 YNFKEQ. V dropped 0 bases and J dropped 6 bases, with 21 bases sitting between them. For the CDR3, the DNA is TGTGCCAGCAGCCAAGATCCAGAAGGGAGGGACTACGTTCAGCCCCAGCATTTT. Encoded protein: CASSQDPEGRDYVQPQHF.

This clonotype was observed a single time. V usage is TRBV4-1 and J usage is TRBJ1-1; 8 bases are a match to TRBD1. In germline, CDR1 is MGHRA, CDR2 YSYEKL. V dropped 5 bases and J dropped 0; count of bases not matched to a gene: 8. This CDR3 has 16 residues. CDR3 coding DNA: TGCGCCAGCAGCGCGCGACAGGGGACGTTGAACACTGAAGCTTTCTTT. Translating gives CASSARQGTLNTEAFF.